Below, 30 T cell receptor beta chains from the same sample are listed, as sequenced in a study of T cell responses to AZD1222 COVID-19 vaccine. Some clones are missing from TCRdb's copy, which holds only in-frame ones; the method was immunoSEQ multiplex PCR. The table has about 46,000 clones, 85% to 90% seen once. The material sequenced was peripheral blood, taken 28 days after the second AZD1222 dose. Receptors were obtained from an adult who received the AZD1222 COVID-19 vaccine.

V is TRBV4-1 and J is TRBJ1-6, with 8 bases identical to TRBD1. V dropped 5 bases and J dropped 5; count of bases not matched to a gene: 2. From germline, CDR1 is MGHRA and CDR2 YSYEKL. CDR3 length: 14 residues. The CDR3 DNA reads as TGCGCCAGCAGCTTGGACAGGGATAATTCACCCCTCCACTTT. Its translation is CASSLDRDNSPLHF.

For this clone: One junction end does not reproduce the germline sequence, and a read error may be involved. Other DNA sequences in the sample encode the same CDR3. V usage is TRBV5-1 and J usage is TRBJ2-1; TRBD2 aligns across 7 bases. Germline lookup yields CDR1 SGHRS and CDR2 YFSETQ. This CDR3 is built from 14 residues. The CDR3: CASSLATGGGEQFF. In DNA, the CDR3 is TGCGCCAGCAGCTTGGCAACGGGAGGAGGTGAGCAATTCTTC. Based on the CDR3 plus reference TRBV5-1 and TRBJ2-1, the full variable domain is KAGVTQTPRYLIKTRGQQVTLSCSPISGHRSVSWYQQTPGQGLQFLFEYFSETQRNKGNFPGRFSGRQFSNSRSEMNVSTLELGDSALYLCASSLATGGGEQFFGPGTRLTVL.

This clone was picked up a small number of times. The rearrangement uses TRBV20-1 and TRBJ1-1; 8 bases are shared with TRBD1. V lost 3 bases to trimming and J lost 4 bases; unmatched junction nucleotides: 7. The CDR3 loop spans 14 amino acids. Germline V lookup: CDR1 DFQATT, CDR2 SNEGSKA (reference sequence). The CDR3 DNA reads TGCAGTGCTAGTCCAGGGGGCGCGGGCACTGAAGCTTTCTTT. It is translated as CSASPGGAGTEAFF.

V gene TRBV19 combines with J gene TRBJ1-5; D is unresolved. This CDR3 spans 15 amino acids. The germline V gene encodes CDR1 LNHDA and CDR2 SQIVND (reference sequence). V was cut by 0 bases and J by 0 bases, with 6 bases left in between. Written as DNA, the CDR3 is TGTGCCAGTAGTATAGAAACAGCTAGCAATCAGCCCCAGCATTTT. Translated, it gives CASSIETASNQPQHF.

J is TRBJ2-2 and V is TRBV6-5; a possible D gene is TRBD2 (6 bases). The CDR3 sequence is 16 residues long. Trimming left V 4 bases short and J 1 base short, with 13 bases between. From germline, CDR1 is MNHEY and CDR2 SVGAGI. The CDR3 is CASSLFRGLNTGELFF. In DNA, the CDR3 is TGTGCCAGCAGTTTATTTCGGGGGTTGAACACCGGGGAGCTGTTTTTT.

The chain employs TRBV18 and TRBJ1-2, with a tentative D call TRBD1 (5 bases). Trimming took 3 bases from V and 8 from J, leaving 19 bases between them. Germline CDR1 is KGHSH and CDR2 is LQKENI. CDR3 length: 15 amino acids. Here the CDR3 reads CASSPGDSLKDGYTF. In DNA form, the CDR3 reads TGTGCCAGCTCACCGGGTGACAGTCTAAAGGACGGCTACACCTTC.

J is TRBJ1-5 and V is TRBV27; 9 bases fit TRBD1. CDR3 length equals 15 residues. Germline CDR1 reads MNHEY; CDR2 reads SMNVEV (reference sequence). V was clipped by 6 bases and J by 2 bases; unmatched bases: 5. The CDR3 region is CASRPTGGGNQPQHF. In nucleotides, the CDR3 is TGTGCCAGCAGGCCGACAGGGGGAGGCAATCAGCCCCAGCATTTT.

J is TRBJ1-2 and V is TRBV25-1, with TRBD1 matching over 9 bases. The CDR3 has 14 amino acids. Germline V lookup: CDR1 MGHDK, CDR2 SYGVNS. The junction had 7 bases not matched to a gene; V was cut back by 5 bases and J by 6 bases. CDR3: CASSIPGQGNGYTF. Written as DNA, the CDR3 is TGTGCCAGCAGTATCCCGGGACAGGGAAATGGCTACACCTTC.

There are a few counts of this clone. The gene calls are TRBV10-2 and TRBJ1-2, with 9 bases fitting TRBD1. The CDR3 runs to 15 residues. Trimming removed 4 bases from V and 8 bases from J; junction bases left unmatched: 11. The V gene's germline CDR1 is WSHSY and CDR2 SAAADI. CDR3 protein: CASSVTGTGIVGYTF. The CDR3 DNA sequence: TGCGCCAGCAGTGTTACCGGGACAGGGATTGTAGGCTACACCTTC.

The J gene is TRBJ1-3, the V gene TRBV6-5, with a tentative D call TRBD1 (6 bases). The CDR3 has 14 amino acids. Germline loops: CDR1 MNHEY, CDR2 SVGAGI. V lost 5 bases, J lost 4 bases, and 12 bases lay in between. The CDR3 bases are TGTGCCAGCAGTCCAGGGGCCGGAGGAAACACCATATATTTT. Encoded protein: CASSPGAGGNTIYF.

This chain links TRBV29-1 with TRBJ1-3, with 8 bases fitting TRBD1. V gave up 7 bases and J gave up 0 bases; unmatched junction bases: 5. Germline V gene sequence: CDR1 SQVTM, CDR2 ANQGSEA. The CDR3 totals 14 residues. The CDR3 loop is CSARQGSSGNTIYF. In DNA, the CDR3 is TGCAGCGCCAGACAGGGGAGCTCTGGAAACACCATATATTTT.

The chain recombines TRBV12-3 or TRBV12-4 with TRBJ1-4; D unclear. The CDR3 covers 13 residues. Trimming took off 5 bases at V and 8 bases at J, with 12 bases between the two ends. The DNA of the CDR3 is TGTGCCAGCAGTAAGGAGCGGTGGGAAAAACTGTTTTTT. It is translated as CASSKERWEKLFF.

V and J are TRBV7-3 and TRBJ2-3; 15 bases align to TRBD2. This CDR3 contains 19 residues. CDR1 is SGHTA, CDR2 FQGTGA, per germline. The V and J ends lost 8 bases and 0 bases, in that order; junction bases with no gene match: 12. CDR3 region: CASRPGTSGRTRSTDTQYF. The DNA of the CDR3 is TGTGCCAGCCGCCCAGGGACTAGCGGGAGGACACGGAGCACAGATACGCAGTATTTT. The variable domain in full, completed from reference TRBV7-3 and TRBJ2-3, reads GAGVSQTPSNKVTEKGKYVELRCDPISGHTALYWYRQSLGQGPEFLIYFQGTGAADDSGLPNDRFFAVRPEGSVSTLKIQRTERGDSAVYLCASRPGTSGRTRSTDTQYFGPGTRLTVL.

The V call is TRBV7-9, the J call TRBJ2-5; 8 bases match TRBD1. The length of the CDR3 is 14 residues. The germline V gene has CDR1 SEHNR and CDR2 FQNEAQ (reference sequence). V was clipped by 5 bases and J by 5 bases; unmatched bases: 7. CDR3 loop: CASSHQGARETQYF. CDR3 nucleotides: TGTGCCAGCAGCCATCAGGGGGCGCGGGAGACCCAGTACTTC.

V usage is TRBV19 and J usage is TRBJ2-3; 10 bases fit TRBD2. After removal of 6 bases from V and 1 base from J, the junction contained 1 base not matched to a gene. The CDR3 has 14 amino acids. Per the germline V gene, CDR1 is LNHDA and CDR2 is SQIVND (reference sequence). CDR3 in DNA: TGTGCCAGTAGGAGCGGGGGGGGCACAGATACGCAGTATTTT. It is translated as CASRSGGGTDTQYF.

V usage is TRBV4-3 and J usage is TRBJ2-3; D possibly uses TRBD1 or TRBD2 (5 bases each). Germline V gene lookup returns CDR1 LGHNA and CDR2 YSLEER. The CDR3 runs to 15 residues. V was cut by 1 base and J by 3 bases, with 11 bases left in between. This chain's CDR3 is CASSQGFRETDTQYF. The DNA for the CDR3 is TGCGCCAGCAGCCAAGGATTCAGGGAGACAGATACGCAGTATTTT.

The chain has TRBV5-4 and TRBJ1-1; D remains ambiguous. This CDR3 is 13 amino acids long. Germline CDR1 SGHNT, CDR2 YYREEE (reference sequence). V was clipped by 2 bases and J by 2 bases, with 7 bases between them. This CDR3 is CASSLDTNTEAFF. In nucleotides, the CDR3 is TGTGCCAGCAGCTTAGACACTAACACTGAAGCTTTCTTT.

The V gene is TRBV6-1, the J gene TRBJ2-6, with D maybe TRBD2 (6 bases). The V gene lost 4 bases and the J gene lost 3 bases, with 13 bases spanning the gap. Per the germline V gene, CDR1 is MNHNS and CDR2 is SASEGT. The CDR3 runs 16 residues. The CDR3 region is CASSVGLTSGANVLTF. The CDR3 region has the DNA TGTGCCAGCAGTGTGGGACTGACCAGTGGGGCCAACGTCCTGACTTTC.

The CDR3 region has the DNA TGTGCCAGCAGCTACGCCGTGAACACTGAAGCTTTCTTT. It translates to CASSYAVNTEAFF. V and J are TRBV7-9 and TRBJ1-1; D gene ambiguous. From germline, CDR1 is SEHNR and CDR2 FQNEAQ (reference sequence). The CDR3 spans 13 residues. Trimming cost V 4 bases and J 0 bases, with 6 bases left between them.

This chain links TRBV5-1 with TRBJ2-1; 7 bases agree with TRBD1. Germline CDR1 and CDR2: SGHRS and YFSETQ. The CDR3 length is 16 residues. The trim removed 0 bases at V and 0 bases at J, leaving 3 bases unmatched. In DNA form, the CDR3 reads TGCGCCAGCAGCTTGGCGGGACAGAGCTCCTACAATGAGCAGTTCTTC. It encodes CASSLAGQSSYNEQFF.

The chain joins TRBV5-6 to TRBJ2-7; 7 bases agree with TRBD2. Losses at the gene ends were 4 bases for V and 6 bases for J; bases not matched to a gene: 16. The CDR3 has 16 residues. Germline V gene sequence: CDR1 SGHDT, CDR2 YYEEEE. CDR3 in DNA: TGTGCCAGCAGCGTGGCTGCGGAGGCGGGAGAGGGCGAGCAGTACTTC. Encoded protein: CASSVAAEAGEGEQYF.

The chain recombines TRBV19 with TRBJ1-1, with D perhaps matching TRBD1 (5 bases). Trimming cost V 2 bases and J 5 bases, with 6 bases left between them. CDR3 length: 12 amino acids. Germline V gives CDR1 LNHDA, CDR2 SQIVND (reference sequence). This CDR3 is CASSIKGTEAFF. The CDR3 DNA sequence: TGTGCCAGTAGTATAAAGGGGACTGAAGCTTTCTTT. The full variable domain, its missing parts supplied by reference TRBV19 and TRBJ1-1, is DGGITQSPKYLFRKEGQNVTLSCEQNLNHDAMYWYRQDPGQGLRLIYYSQIVNDFQKGDIAEGYSVSREKKESFPLTVTSAQKNPTAFYLCASSIKGTEAFFGQGTRLTVV.

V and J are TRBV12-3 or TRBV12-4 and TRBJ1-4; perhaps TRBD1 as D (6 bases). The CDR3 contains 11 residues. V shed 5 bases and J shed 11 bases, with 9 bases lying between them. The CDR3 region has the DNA TGTGCCAGCAGTATCCAGGGGAAACTGTTTTTT. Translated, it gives CASSIQGKLFF.

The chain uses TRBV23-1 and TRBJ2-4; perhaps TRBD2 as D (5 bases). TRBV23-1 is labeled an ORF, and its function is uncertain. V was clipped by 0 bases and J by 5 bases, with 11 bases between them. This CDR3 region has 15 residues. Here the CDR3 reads CASSQSKSGENIQYF. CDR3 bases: TGCGCCAGCAGTCAATCAAAGAGCGGAGAAAACATTCAGTACTTC.

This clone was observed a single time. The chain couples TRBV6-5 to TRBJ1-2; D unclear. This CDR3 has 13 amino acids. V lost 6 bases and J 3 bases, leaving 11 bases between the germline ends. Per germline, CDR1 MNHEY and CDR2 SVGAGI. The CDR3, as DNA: TGTGCCAGCAGCCTCGGGCCTTACTATGGCTACACCTTC. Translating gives CASSLGPYYGYTF.

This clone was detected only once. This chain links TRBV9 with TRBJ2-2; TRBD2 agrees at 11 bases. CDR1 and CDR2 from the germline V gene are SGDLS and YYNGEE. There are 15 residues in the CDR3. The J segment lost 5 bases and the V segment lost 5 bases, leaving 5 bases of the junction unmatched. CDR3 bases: TGTGCCAGCAGATGGGGACTAGCGGAGACCGGGGAGCTGTTTTTT. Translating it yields CASRWGLAETGELFF. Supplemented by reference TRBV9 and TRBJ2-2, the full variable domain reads DSGVTQTPKHLITATGQRVTLRCSPRSGDLSVYWYQQSLDQGLQFLIQYYNGEERAKGNILERFSAQQFPDLHSELNLSSLELGDSALYFCASRWGLAETGELFFGEGSRLTVL.

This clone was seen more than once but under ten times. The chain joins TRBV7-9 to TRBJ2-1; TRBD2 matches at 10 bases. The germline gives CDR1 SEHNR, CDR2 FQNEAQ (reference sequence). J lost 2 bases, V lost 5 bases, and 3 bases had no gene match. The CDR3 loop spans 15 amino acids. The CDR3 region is CASSVLAGAYNEQFF. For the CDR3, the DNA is TGTGCCAGCAGCGTTCTAGCGGGAGCCTACAATGAGCAGTTCTTC.

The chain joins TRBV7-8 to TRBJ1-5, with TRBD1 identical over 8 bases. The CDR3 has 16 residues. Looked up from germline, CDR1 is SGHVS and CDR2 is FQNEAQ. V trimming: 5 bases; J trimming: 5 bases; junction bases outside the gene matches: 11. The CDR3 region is CASSTDRGYSYQPQHF. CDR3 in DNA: TGTGCCAGCAGCACAGACAGGGGTTACTCTTATCAGCCCCAGCATTTT.

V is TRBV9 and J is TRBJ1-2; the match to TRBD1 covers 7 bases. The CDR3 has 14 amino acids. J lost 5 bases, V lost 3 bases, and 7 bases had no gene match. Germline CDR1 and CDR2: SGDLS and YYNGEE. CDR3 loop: CASSETGTEYGYTF. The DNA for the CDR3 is TGTGCCAGCAGCGAGACCGGGACAGAATATGGCTACACCTTC.

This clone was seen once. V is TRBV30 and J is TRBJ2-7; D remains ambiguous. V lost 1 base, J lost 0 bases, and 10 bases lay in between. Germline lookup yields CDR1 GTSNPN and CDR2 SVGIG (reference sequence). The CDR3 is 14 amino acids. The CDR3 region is CAWSGVSSSYEQYF. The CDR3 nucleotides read TGTGCCTGGAGTGGGGTCAGTAGCTCCTACGAGCAGTACTTC.